Listed below are T cell receptor beta chains from one sample, sequenced in a study of blood T cell repertoires in COVID-19. Generated by immunoSEQ multiplex PCR, the TCRdb table keeps only in-frame clones and is missing some. The sample includes about 210,000 clones, roughly 82% of them seen just once. The specimen was peripheral blood. These receptors all stem from a man aged 40-55 years who had recovered from COVID-19. The CDR3 runs from the conserved cysteine through the conserved F or W. The D gene is left open where the match is weak. Size is omitted from some rows. Given values are once, few, many or a class for expanded clones.

v_call: TRBV7-8; j_call: TRBJ1-4; d_call: .; clone_size: .; cdr3_nt: TGTGCCAGCAGCTTGGCAGGTTTTTCTGAAAAACTGTTTTTT; cdr3_aa: CASSLAGFSEKLFF
v_call: TRBV12-5; j_call: TRBJ2-1; d_call: .; clone_size: .; cdr3_nt: TGTGCTAGTGGCCTCGCGACCTACAATGAGCAGTTCTTC; cdr3_aa: CASGLATYNEQFF
v_call: TRBV5-1; j_call: TRBJ2-7; d_call: TRBD2; clone_size: .; cdr3_nt: TGCGCCAGCAGCTTGGCCGTCGGGGGGGCGGCCTACGAGCAGTACTTC; cdr3_aa: CASSLAVGGAAYEQYF
v_call: TRBV4-3; j_call: TRBJ1-1; d_call: TRBD1; clone_size: .; cdr3_nt: TGCGCCAGCAGCCTCGGGACAGGGGGCTTTGAAGCTTTCTTT; cdr3_aa: CASSLGTGGFEAFF
v_call: TRBV21-1; j_call: TRBJ2-1; d_call: .; clone_size: once; cdr3_nt: TGTGCCAGCAGCAGGAGCCCCAGCGGTTTCGCGAATGAGCAGTTCTTC; cdr3_aa: CASSRSPSGFANEQFF
v_call: TRBV6-2/TRBV6-3; j_call: TRBJ1-5; d_call: TRBD1; clone_size: .; cdr3_nt: TGTGCCAGCAGCCGTCGGCCAGGGGGAAGAAATCAGCCCCAGCATTTT; cdr3_aa: CASSRRPGGRNQPQHF
v_call: TRBV10-3; j_call: TRBJ1-1; d_call: .; clone_size: .; cdr3_nt: TGTGCCATCAGGCGGGACCTGAACACTGAAGCTTTCTTT; cdr3_aa: CAIRRDLNTEAFF
v_call: TRBV25-1; j_call: TRBJ1-1; d_call: TRBD1; clone_size: few; cdr3_nt: TGTGCCAGCGGGGGACAGACGAACACTGAAGCTTTCTTT; cdr3_aa: CASGGQTNTEAFF
v_call: TRBV12-3/TRBV12-4; j_call: TRBJ1-2; d_call: .; clone_size: once; cdr3_nt: TGTGCCAGCAGTTTAAGTCAGCGGGGCTACACCTTC; cdr3_aa: CASSLSQRGYTF
v_call: TRBV5-4; j_call: TRBJ2-3; d_call: TRBD2; clone_size: .; cdr3_nt: TGTGCCAGCAGCTGGGGTACTAGCGCGACGGCCGCAGATACGCAGTATTTT; cdr3_aa: CASSWGTSATAADTQYF
v_call: TRBV7-2; j_call: TRBJ2-1; d_call: .; clone_size: .; cdr3_nt: TGTGCCAGCAGCTTAGGACAGGCCAAAAATGAGCAGTTCTTC; cdr3_aa: CASSLGQAKNEQFF
v_call: TRBV5-4; j_call: TRBJ2-3; d_call: TRBD2; clone_size: .; cdr3_nt: TGTGCCAGCAGCTCGGGACTATCGAGCACAGATACGCAGTATTTT; cdr3_aa: CASSSGLSSTDTQYF
v_call: TRBV6-5; j_call: TRBJ1-2; d_call: .; clone_size: .; cdr3_nt: TGTGCCAGTAAGAGGTCGACGGACTATGGCTACACCTTC; cdr3_aa: CASKRSTDYGYTF
v_call: TRBV19; j_call: TRBJ1-2; d_call: TRBD1; clone_size: few; cdr3_nt: TGTGCCAGTAGCGACAGGGGCGATGGCTACACCTTC; cdr3_aa: CASSDRGDGYTF
v_call: TRBV18; j_call: TRBJ2-3; d_call: TRBD2; clone_size: .; cdr3_nt: TGTGCCAGCTCACGCGGGACTAGCGGGAGTGGGACAGATACGCAGTATTTT; cdr3_aa: CASSRGTSGSGTDTQYF
v_call: TRBV6-4; j_call: TRBJ2-2; d_call: .; clone_size: .; cdr3_nt: TGTGCCAGCAGTCTTGAGCGAGGAGCCGGGGAGCTGTTTTTT; cdr3_aa: CASSLERGAGELFF
v_call: TRBV19; j_call: TRBJ2-3; d_call: .; clone_size: .; cdr3_nt: TGTGCCACCTCAGGGGCTAGCACAGATACGCAGTATTTT; cdr3_aa: CATSGASTDTQYF
v_call: TRBV30; j_call: TRBJ1-2; d_call: .; clone_size: many; cdr3_nt: TGTGCCTGGAGCCAGGATTACTATGGCTACACCTTC; cdr3_aa: CAWSQDYYGYTF
v_call: TRBV14; j_call: TRBJ1-1; d_call: .; clone_size: few; cdr3_nt: TGTGCCAGCAGCCAAGTACGGGACACTGAAGCTTTCTTT; cdr3_aa: CASSQVRDTEAFF
v_call: TRBV4-2; j_call: TRBJ2-5; d_call: TRBD2; clone_size: .; cdr3_nt: TGTGCCAGCAGCCAAGGGACTAGCGAGGGCCCGTCCAGGGTGGCCCAGTACTTC; cdr3_aa: CASSQGTSEGPSRVAQYF
v_call: TRBV27; j_call: TRBJ1-3; d_call: .; clone_size: .; cdr3_nt: TGTGCCAGCAGCGGGTCTGGAAACACCATATATTTT; cdr3_aa: CASSGSGNTIYF
v_call: TRBV7-9; j_call: TRBJ2-1; d_call: .; clone_size: .; cdr3_nt: TGTGCCAGCAGCTGGCGGTTAAGCTCCTACAATGAGCAGTTCTTC; cdr3_aa: CASSWRLSSYNEQFF
v_call: TRBV30; j_call: TRBJ1-1; d_call: TRBD1; clone_size: .; cdr3_nt: TGTGCCTGCCGGGACAGGGGGTTGCCTGAAGCTTTCTTT; cdr3_aa: CACRDRGLPEAFF
v_call: TRBV14; j_call: TRBJ2-5; d_call: .; clone_size: .; cdr3_nt: TGTGCCAGCAGCCAGAGAGGGGAGACCCAGTACTTC; cdr3_aa: CASSQRGETQYF
v_call: TRBV5-8; j_call: TRBJ2-2; d_call: .; clone_size: .; cdr3_nt: TGTGCCAGCACCACCCCGACAGCTCAAGGGACCGGGGAGCTGTTTTTT; cdr3_aa: CASTTPTAQGTGELFF
v_call: TRBV10-3; j_call: TRBJ2-1; d_call: .; clone_size: .; cdr3_nt: TGTGCCATAGGGGAGGATCGGAATCCAGGGCAGTTCTTC; cdr3_aa: CAIGEDRNPGQFF
v_call: TRBV30; j_call: TRBJ2-3; d_call: .; clone_size: .; cdr3_nt: TGTGCCTGGAGTCTAGGGGGAGCAGATACGCAGTATTTT; cdr3_aa: CAWSLGGADTQYF
v_call: TRBV29-1; j_call: TRBJ1-2; d_call: TRBD1; clone_size: .; cdr3_nt: TGCAGCGTTTCGGGGGACAGCGCTTTTAACTATGGCTACACCTTC; cdr3_aa: CSVSGDSAFNYGYTF
v_call: TRBV7-2; j_call: TRBJ1-2; d_call: .; clone_size: .; cdr3_nt: TGTGCCAGCAGCCCAAGGGGTTTCTATGGCTACACCTTC; cdr3_aa: CASSPRGFYGYTF
v_call: TRBV25-1; j_call: TRBJ1-2; d_call: TRBD1; clone_size: .; cdr3_nt: TGTGCCAGCAGTGAGTACAGGGGGAACTATGGCTACACCTTC; cdr3_aa: CASSEYRGNYGYTF